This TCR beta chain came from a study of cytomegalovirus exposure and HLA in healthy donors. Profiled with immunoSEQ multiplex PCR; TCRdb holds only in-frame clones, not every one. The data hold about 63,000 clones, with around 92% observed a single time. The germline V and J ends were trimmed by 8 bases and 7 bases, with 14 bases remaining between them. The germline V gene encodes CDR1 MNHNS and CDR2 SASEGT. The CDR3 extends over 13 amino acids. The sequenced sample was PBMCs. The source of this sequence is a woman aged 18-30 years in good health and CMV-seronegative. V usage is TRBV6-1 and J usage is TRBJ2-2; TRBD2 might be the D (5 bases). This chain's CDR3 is CASYRSGSGELFF. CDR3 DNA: TGTGCCAGCTATCGGTCGGGGAGCGGGGAGCTGTTTTTT.